This record covers a single T cell receptor (beta chain). This CDR3 is 12 amino acids long. Trimming stripped 6 bases from V and 6 bases from J, with 9 bases between. Germline lookup yields CDR1 ENHRY and CDR2 SYGVKD. These data come from a study of T cell repertoires in aging, cancer and after chemotherapy. The template was genomic DNA from peripheral blood, not RNA. TRB rearrangements spanning V, D and J were amplified using mixed TRB-A/B primers. One entry per CDR3 protein results from TCRdb running MiXCR on the multiplex PCR reads. Of more than 10,000 distinct CDR3 sequences listed, approximately 24% are singletons.

The sequence derives from a human donor in good health. The sample taken for sequencing was blood. The V call is TRBV10-3, the J call TRBJ2-1; the D is unclear. The CDR3 sequence: CAIRPPGNEQFF. CDR3 in DNA: TGTGCCATCAGACCGCCGGGCAATGAGCAGTTCTTC.